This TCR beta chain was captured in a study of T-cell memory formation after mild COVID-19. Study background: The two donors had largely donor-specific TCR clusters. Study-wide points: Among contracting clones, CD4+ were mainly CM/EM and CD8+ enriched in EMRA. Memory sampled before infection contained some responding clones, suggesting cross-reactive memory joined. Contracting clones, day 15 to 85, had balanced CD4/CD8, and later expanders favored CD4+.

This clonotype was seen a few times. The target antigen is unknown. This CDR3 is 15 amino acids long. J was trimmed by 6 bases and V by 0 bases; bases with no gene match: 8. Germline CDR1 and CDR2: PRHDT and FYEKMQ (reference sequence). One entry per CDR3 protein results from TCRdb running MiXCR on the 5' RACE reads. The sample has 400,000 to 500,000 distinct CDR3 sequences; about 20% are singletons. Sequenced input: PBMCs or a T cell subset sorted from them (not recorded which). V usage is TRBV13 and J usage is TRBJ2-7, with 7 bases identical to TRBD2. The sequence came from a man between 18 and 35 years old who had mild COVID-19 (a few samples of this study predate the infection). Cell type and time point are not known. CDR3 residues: CASSLGGTGGGEQYF. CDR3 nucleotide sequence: TGTGCCAGCAGCTTAGGCGGGACGGGGGGTGGCGAGCAGTACTTC.